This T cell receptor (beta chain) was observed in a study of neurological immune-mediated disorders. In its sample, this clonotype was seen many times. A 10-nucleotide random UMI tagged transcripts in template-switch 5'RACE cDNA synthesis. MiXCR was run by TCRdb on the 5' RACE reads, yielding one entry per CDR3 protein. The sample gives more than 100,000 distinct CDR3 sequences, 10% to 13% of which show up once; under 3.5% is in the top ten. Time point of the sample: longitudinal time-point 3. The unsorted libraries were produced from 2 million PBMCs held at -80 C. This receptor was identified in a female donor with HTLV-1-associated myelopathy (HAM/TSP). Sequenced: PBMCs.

CDR3 nucleotide sequence: TGCGCCAGCAGCTTAATTTCCAGGGGAGATACGCAGTATTTT. This translates into CASSLISRGDTQYF. The V gene is TRBV5-1, the J gene TRBJ2-3; a possible D gene is TRBD1 (6 bases). Germline V gene sequence: CDR1 SGHRS, CDR2 YFSETQ. The CDR3 runs to 14 residues. Trimming took off 2 bases at V and 5 bases at J, with 12 bases between the two ends.